This record covers a single T cell receptor (beta chain). The target antigen is unknown. Sequenced by immunoSEQ multiplex PCR; TCRdb stores in-frame clones only, minus some. The sample yields some 90,000 clones, roughly nine tenths seen once. These data are taken from a study of cytomegalovirus exposure and HLA in healthy donors. Study results and caveats: TCR clusters originating in the first cohort tended to co-occur in the 120 validation repertoires, according to a later analysis. CMV antigen specificity of a few CMV-associated chains was confirmed in vitro.

The sample consisted of PBMCs. The sequence was obtained from a woman aged 25 to 45 in good health and CMV-seronegative.

The CDR3 sequence: CASWDSDSYEQYF. CDR3 coding DNA: TGTGCCTCCTGGGACAGCGACTCCTACGAGCAGTACTTC. The V gene is TRBV2, the J gene TRBJ2-7, with 7 bases identical to TRBD1. CDR3 length: 13 amino acids. CDR1 is SNHLY and CDR2 is FYNNEI in the germline V gene. After removal of 11 bases from V and 0 bases from J, the junction contained 7 bases not matched to a gene.